Listed below are T cell receptor beta chains from one sample, sequenced in a study of cytomegalovirus exposure and HLA in healthy donors. Profiling relied on immunoSEQ multiplex PCR, and the TCRdb table lists in-frame clones only, not all of them. The table has 150,000 to 200,000 clones, 60% to 80% seen once; the top ten hold about 10%. The sequencing sample was made of PBMCs. The receptor source for this set is a man aged 18-30 years in good health and CMV-seropositive. The CDR3 runs from the conserved cysteine through the conserved F or W. A D gene is named only where the DNA matches it firmly. Not all rows give a size; the values are once, few, many and, for expanded clones, a class.

V gene	clone size	J gene	D gene	CDR3 DNA	CDR3 protein
TRBV7-2	.	TRBJ2-4	TRBD2	TGTGCCAGCAGCTTATCAACGTCGGGGGGTGGCGACATTCAGTACTTC	CASSLSTSGGGDIQYF
TRBV6-5	.	TRBJ2-1	.	TGTGCCAGCAGTTACCGGAACCGGGACTCGGAGTTCTTC	CASSYRNRDSEFF
TRBV2	.	TRBJ1-4	.	TGTGCCAGCAGTGATAGGAGAGGCCCCAGAGTTGAACTGTTTTTT	CASSDRRGPRVELFF
TRBV7-2	.	TRBJ1-2	.	TGTGCCAGCAGCTTAGATCAGGGGAGAGGCTACACCTTC	CASSLDQGRGYTF
TRBV28	.	TRBJ2-1	TRBD1	TGTGCCACCGGACGGGGGACAGGGGTCAATGAGCAGTTCTTC	CATGRGTGVNEQFF
TRBV27	.	TRBJ2-7	.	TGTGCCAGCAAGAGGGAGCAGTACTTC	CASKREQYF
TRBV7-6	few	TRBJ2-1	.	TGTGCCAGCAGCTTACAGGGCGGTGGGTCCTACAATGAGCAGTTCTTC	CASSLQGGGSYNEQFF
TRBV5-1	once	TRBJ1-1	.	TGCGCCAGCAGCCCTGGGGATCGGCAGGGGAACACTGAAGCTTTCTTT	CASSPGDRQGNTEAFF
TRBV7-2	.	TRBJ2-2	TRBD1	TGTGCCAGCAGCTTCTACCTACTCGGGACAGGGAGAATCACCGGGGAGCTGTTTTTT	CASSFYLLGTGRITGELFF
TRBV20-1	.	TRBJ2-7	.	TGCAGTGCTAGTGGCCACCACGAGCAGTACTTC	CSASGHHEQYF
TRBV7-2	.	TRBJ2-3	.	TGTGCCAGCAGCTTCGGGAATTTCGCAGATACGCAGTATTTT	CASSFGNFADTQYF
TRBV5-1	.	TRBJ2-7	TRBD2	TGCGCCAGCAGCCAAGGGACTAGCGGGACTCTTGAGCAGTACTTC	CASSQGTSGTLEQYF
TRBV28	few	TRBJ1-2	.	TGTGCCAGCAGTTTTTTCAGGGACTATGGCTACACCTTC	CASSFFRDYGYTF
TRBV19	.	TRBJ2-7	TRBD2	TGTGCCAGTATGGAGTCGGCGGGGGGAATGGACGAGCAGTACTTC	CASMESAGGMDEQYF
TRBV28	.	TRBJ2-5	.	TGTGCCAGCAGTTTCGGTGGAGGATACCCCCAAGAGACCCAGTACTTC	CASSFGGGYPQETQYF
TRBV19	.	TRBJ2-5	.	TGTGCCAGTAGCTTGGGCGGAACGGGGGAGACCCAGTACTTC	CASSLGGTGETQYF
TRBV2	few	TRBJ2-3	TRBD2	TGTGCCAGCAGCTCCCTAGCGGCCCGAGATACGCAGTATTTT	CASSSLAARDTQYF
TRBV6-6	.	TRBJ2-1	.	TGTGCCAGCAGTACTCGACTACAGCAGTTCTTC	CASSTRLQQFF
TRBV2	once	TRBJ1-2	TRBD1	TGTGCCAGCAGACCCGACAGGGGAGATCGAGGCTACACCTTC	CASRPDRGDRGYTF
TRBV7-9	.	TRBJ2-1	TRBD2	TGTGCCAGCAGCTCCCCTAGGACTAGCGGGGGCCACAATGAGCAGTTCTTC	CASSSPRTSGGHNEQFF
TRBV27	.	TRBJ1-2	TRBD1	TGTGCCAGCAGTCCCCGGACAGGGTACAACTATGGCTACACCTTC	CASSPRTGYNYGYTF
TRBV2	few	TRBJ1-4	TRBD1	TGTGGAGGGGGCGGAACAACTAATGAAAAACTGTTTTTT	CGGGGTTNEKLFF
TRBV29-1	.	TRBJ2-7	TRBD1	TGCAGCGTTGACATTGGGACAGGGGTCTACGAGCAGTACTTC	CSVDIGTGVYEQYF
TRBV6-5	.	TRBJ2-1	.	TGTGCCAGCAGGACTACGAGCTCCTACAATGAGCAGTTCTTC	CASRTTSSYNEQFF
TRBV28	.	TRBJ2-5	TRBD1	TGTGCCAGCAGAAACCCCTCGACAGGGTTAGAGACCCAGTACTTC	CASRNPSTGLETQYF
TRBV6-6	few	TRBJ1-5	TRBD1	TGTGCCAGCAGTTCAACAGGGGGGTTAGGGGATCAGCCCCAGCATTTT	CASSSTGGLGDQPQHF
TRBV7-9	.	TRBJ2-3	TRBD1	TGTTCCAGCAGCTTAGGAGCCGGGACAGGGATAAATTGGCCAGATACGCAGTATTTT	CSSSLGAGTGINWPDTQYF
TRBV5-1	.	TRBJ2-7	.	TGCGCCAGCAGCTTAGTTGGCGGCTCCTACGAGCAGTACTTC	CASSLVGGSYEQYF
TRBV28	.	TRBJ2-7	TRBD2	TGTGCCAGCAGTTTAACGGGGGGCTACGAGCAGTACTTC	CASSLTGGYEQYF
TRBV29-1	.	TRBJ1-1	.	TGCAGCGTTGAACGGGGGACCATGAACACTGAAGCTTTCTTT	CSVERGTMNTEAFF
TRBV29-1	.	TRBJ2-1	TRBD1	TGCAGCGGGGACAGAGAAACAAATGAGCAGTTCTTC	CSGDRETNEQFF
TRBV7-9	.	TRBJ1-1	.	TGTGCCAGCAGCTCCACAGATAGTTGGACTGAAGCTTTCTTT	CASSSTDSWTEAFF
TRBV29-1	once	TRBJ2-7	TRBD2	TGCAGCGTTAGCGGGGGGCGTTCCTCCTACGAGCAGTACTTC	CSVSGGRSSYEQYF
TRBV4-2	.	TRBJ2-7	.	TGTGCCAGCAGCCAAGGCTTGTTTCGAGCGAGGAACTACGAGCAGTACTTC	CASSQGLFRARNYEQYF
TRBV15	.	TRBJ1-4	TRBD1	TGTGCCACCAGCAGAGACCCGGGACAGGCTGGGGAACTAGGGGAAAAACTGTTTTTT	CATSRDPGQAGELGEKLFF
TRBV7-9	few	TRBJ2-2	TRBD2	TGTGCCAGCAGCTTAGCGCGGGAGGTAACGGGGGAGCTGTTTTTT	CASSLAREVTGELFF
TRBV2	.	TRBJ2-2	TRBD1	TGTGCCAGCAAATGGGACAGTGGGACCGGGGAGCTGTTTTTT	CASKWDSGTGELFF
TRBV7-9	.	TRBJ2-7	.	TGTGCCAGCAGCTCTGCCCACAAACAGGGGAGGAGCGGCGAGCAGTACTTC	CASSSAHKQGRSGEQYF
TRBV25-1	.	TRBJ2-2	.	TGTGCCTTCCACGGGGAGGCCCGTGACAGGGAGCTGTTTTTT	CAFHGEARDRELFF
TRBV6-6	once	TRBJ2-7	.	TGTGCCAGCAGGGGACCGGGAGTCACCTACGAGCAGTACTTC	CASRGPGVTYEQYF
TRBV18	.	TRBJ2-7	.	TGTGCCAGCTCACCTAGACAAATCGAGTTCTACGAGCAGTACTTC	CASSPRQIEFYEQYF
TRBV28	once	TRBJ1-2	.	TGTGCCAGCAGTTTGCAGGATTCAGCCTATGGCTACACCTTC	CASSLQDSAYGYTF
TRBV19	once	TRBJ1-5	TRBD1	TGTGCCAGTAGTTCCCGGACAGGGGCATCTAATCAGCCCCAGCATTTT	CASSSRTGASNQPQHF
TRBV7-2	.	TRBJ2-1	TRBD2	TGTGCCAGCAGCTTAGATATTCGGACTAGCTACTACAATGAGCAGTTCTTC	CASSLDIRTSYYNEQFF
TRBV7-2	.	TRBJ2-1	.	TGTGCCAGCAGCGGTCGCGGGCCCTACAATGAGCAGTTCTTC	CASSGRGPYNEQFF
TRBV27	.	TRBJ2-7	TRBD2	TGTGCCAGCAATCGACGTTCTAGCGGGAGGCCGTGGGAGCAGTACTTC	CASNRRSSGRPWEQYF
TRBV10-1	.	TRBJ2-1	.	TGCGCCAGCAGTGAGTCCCTCGGAGCAGGGGCCTACAATGAGCAGTTCTTC	CASSESLGAGAYNEQFF
TRBV9	few	TRBJ1-3	TRBD1	TGTGCCAGCAGCGTCCGGGACAGTACGTTCTCTGGAAACACCATATATTTT	CASSVRDSTFSGNTIYF
TRBV9	.	TRBJ1-1	.	TGTGCCAGCAGCGCCTACGTCTCAGGAATAGCTTTCTTT	CASSAYVSGIAFF
TRBV2	few	TRBJ2-7	.	TGTGCCAGCAGTCCAAGGGGCTACAGGGAAACGCTTGAACCCGCATGGCCTCAAGACGAGCAGTACTTC	CASSPRGYRETLEPAWPQDEQYF
TRBV15	.	TRBJ2-1	TRBD2	TGTGCCACCAGCAGGAGGACTAGCGGGAGCGGCGGCGAGCAGTTCTTC	CATSRRTSGSGGEQFF